This TCR beta chain originates from a study of blood T cells in healthy people across ages. The CDR3 runs 15 residues. The germline V gene encodes CDR1 DFQATT and CDR2 SNEGSKA (reference sequence). The V end was cut by 0 bases, the J end by 0 bases, with 11 bases between. General study results and limits: More naive CD4+ cells and higher diversity marked long-lived donors relative to aged donors.

Points on this clonotype: Its antigen is currently unknown.

With a J-beta primer mix and a sample-barcoded 5' primer, a second PCR ran 7 to 11 cycles. Each sample yielded at least 2.5 million CDR3-containing paired-end reads. Each CDR3 protein is one row after TCRdb ran MiXCR on the 5' RACE reads. Among approximately 670,000 distinct CDR3 sequences, around 41% were seen once, and the ten largest hold about 30%. The authors extracted at least 6 micrograms of total RNA per sample. Sequencing used blood. The receptor was isolated from a man older than 75 in good health. This rearrangement joins TRBV20-1 to TRBJ2-5; TRBD2 is a possible D gene (5 bases). The CDR3 protein is CSARDRRGYQETQYF. The DNA of the CDR3 is TGCAGTGCTAGAGATCGGAGAGGGTACCAAGAGACCCAGTACTTC.